A single sample gave rise to the 19 T cell receptor beta chains below, sequenced in a study of graft-versus-host responses after intestinal transplantation. The repertoire was sequenced with immunoSEQ multiplex PCR; TCRdb's copy has only in-frame clones and lacks some. The sample has approximately 82,000 clones, around 92% seen once. For these TCRs, the target antigens are not known. The sequencing here drew on unstimulated CD4+ T cells sorted from spleen or lymph node cells, taken before intestinal transplant. Receptors originate from a human donor who received an intestinal transplant.

The V call is TRBV5-6, the J call TRBJ1-6; TRBD1 might be the D (6 bases). The germline V gene encodes CDR1 SGHDT and CDR2 YYEEEE. Trimming pared 2 bases from V and 11 bases from J, leaving 14 bases between. The CDR3 has 14 amino acids. The CDR3 loop reads CASSFGRGRTPLHF. CDR3 nucleotides: TGTGCCAGCAGCTTTGGCAGGGGTCGTACACCCCTCCACTTT.

This chain connects TRBV2 to TRBJ1-5; TRBD1 matches at 11 bases. The CDR3 length is 19 residues. Germline V gene data show CDR1 as SNHLY and CDR2 as FYNNEI. V lost 5 bases and J lost 0; bases outside the gene matches: 12. The CDR3 nucleotides read TGTGCCAGCAGTTACGGACAGGGGGCAGGAGTTATTAGCAATCAGCCCCAGCATTTT. Translating it yields CASSYGQGAGVISNQPQHF.

The J gene is TRBJ1-2, the V gene TRBV20-1, with D unclear. This CDR3 has 11 amino acids. Per the germline V gene, CDR1 is DFQATT and CDR2 is SNEGSKA (reference sequence). V shed 2 bases and J shed 5 bases, with 6 bases lying between them. Written as DNA, the CDR3 is TGCAGTGCTAGAATGCAGTATGGCTACACCTTC. This codes for CSARMQYGYTF.

The chain links TRBV30 to TRBJ1-5; TRBD1 matches 9 bases. The V and J ends lost 2 bases and 0 bases, in that order; junction bases with no gene match: 5. Germline V gene lookup returns CDR1 GTSNPN and CDR2 SVGIG (reference sequence). This CDR3 is 16 amino acids long. CDR3 DNA: TGTGCCTGGAGTCCGACAGGGGGTTATAGCAATCAGCCCCAGCATTTT. It specifies CAWSPTGGYSNQPQHF.

This chain links TRBV6-1 with TRBJ1-5; D is possibly TRBD1 (5 bases). Trimming removed 7 bases from V and 4 bases from J, with 8 bases in between. CDR1 and CDR2 from the germline V gene are MNHNS and SASEGT. The CDR3 is 12 amino acids. The CDR3 DNA sequence: TGTGCCAGCATGGAGGGGAATCAGCCCCAGCATTTT. It specifies CASMEGNQPQHF.

This clone was seen only a few times. Here the CDR3 DNA reads TGTGCTAGTGGTTTGGGGAGGGAAGACACCATATATTTT. Protein: CASGLGREDTIYF. The V and J genes are TRBV12-5 and TRBJ1-3; D uncertain. CDR3 size: 13 residues. Trimming pared 1 base from V and 8 bases from J, leaving 9 bases between. The germline gives CDR1 LGHNT, CDR2 FRNRAP.

Note on this clone: This sample also contains other DNA sequences that code for the same CDR3. The chain employs TRBV27 and TRBJ2-7; 11 nucleotides line up with TRBD1. Trimming took 5 bases from V and 1 from J; bases not matched to a gene: 1. This CDR3 spans 14 amino acids. CDR1 and CDR2 from the germline V gene are MNHEY and SMNVEV (reference sequence). The CDR3 loop is CASSRDRGSYEQYF. The CDR3 nucleotides are TGTGCCAGCAGTCGGGACAGGGGGTCCTACGAGCAGTACTTC.

The chain is built from TRBV4-3 and TRBJ1-1; D is ambiguous. This CDR3 is built from 14 residues. Trimming took 4 bases from V and 0 from J, leaving 9 bases between them. Germline values: CDR1 LGHNA, CDR2 YSLEER. CDR3 nucleotide sequence: TGCGCCAGCAGCCGTTCAACAGTGAACACTGAAGCTTTCTTT. It translates to CASSRSTVNTEAFF.

The V gene is TRBV7-8, the J gene TRBJ2-3; weak D call: TRBD2 (6 bases). The CDR3 has 15 amino acids. The V gene lost 7 bases and the J gene lost 2 bases, with 16 bases spanning the gap. Germline loops: CDR1 SGHVS, CDR2 FQNEAQ. The CDR3 DNA sequence: TGTGCCAGCATCGAGGGAGGAGGGGACACAGATACGCAGTATTTT. Translated, it gives CASIEGGGDTDTQYF.

The chain recombines TRBV19 with TRBJ2-5, with 8 bases identical to TRBD1. CDR1 and CDR2 (germline): LNHDA, SQIVND (reference sequence). CDR3 length: 16 amino acids. The trim removed 5 bases at V and 6 bases at J, leaving 14 bases unmatched. The CDR3 coding sequence is TGTGCCAGTAGTGCTCAGCAAGGACAGGGTGGGAAGACCCAGTACTTC. Amino acid sequence: CASSAQQGQGGKTQYF.

This clone was picked up one time. The chain recombines TRBV4-3 with TRBJ1-6, with TRBD1 matching 8 bases. CDR3 size: 15 residues. V trimming: 0 bases; J trimming: 7 bases; junction bases outside the gene matches: 2. The germline gives CDR1 LGHNA, CDR2 YSLEER. This CDR3 reads CASSQDAGGNSPLHF. DNA for the CDR3: TGCGCCAGCAGCCAAGATGCAGGGGGCAATTCACCCCTCCACTTT.

The rearrangement joins TRBV7-6 to TRBJ2-3; the D is unclear. The CDR3 runs to 13 residues. CDR1 is SGHVS, CDR2 FNYEAQ, per germline. V was cut by 5 bases and J by 1 base, with 7 bases left in between. This CDR3 is CASSPGRTDTQYF. CDR3 nucleotide sequence: TGTGCCAGCAGCCCAGGCCGCACAGATACGCAGTATTTT.

The chain recombines TRBV9 with TRBJ1-6, with 7 bases fitting TRBD1. The junction had 6 bases not matched to a gene; V was cut back by 4 bases and J by 8 bases. Germline V gives CDR1 SGDLS, CDR2 YYNGEE. The CDR3 runs to 14 residues. CDR3 nucleotides: TGTGCCAGCAGCCAGAGGGACAGCGATTCACCCCTCCACTTT. Residues: CASSQRDSDSPLHF.

The rearrangement joins TRBV6-6 to TRBJ2-7; tentative D call: TRBD1 (6 bases). This CDR3 region has 14 residues. The ends were cut back, 6 bases at V and 6 bases at J, with 18 bases in the middle. Germline V gene data show CDR1 as MNHNY and CDR2 as SVGAGI (reference sequence). The CDR3 here is CASRRAGDVGEQYF. The CDR3 DNA reads as TGTGCCAGCAGACGGGCAGGGGACGTCGGCGAGCAGTACTTC.

The chain combines TRBV29-1 with TRBJ2-3; 13 nucleotides match TRBD2. V dropped 8 bases and J dropped 2; count of bases not matched to a gene: 4. The germline V gene has CDR1 SQVTM and CDR2 ANQGSEA. The CDR3 extends over 14 amino acids. CDR3 sequence reads: CSCGLAGVTDTQYF. CDR3 coding DNA: TGCAGCTGTGGACTAGCGGGGGTCACAGATACGCAGTATTTT.

The chain uses TRBV16 and TRBJ1-2; D is undetermined. The V end was cut by 0 bases, the J end by 4 bases, with 18 bases between. Germline CDR1 reads KGHSY; CDR2 reads FQNENV. The CDR3 covers 17 residues. The CDR3 DNA reads as TGTGCCAGCAGCCAATCTAGCCCCCTTTTGGGAGCCTATGGCTACACCTTC. It is translated as CASSQSSPLLGAYGYTF.

The chain links TRBV4-1 to TRBJ2-7, with 8 bases fitting TRBD2. Germline CDR1 reads MGHRA; CDR2 reads YSYEKL. The V gene end was trimmed by 4 bases and the J gene end by 5 bases; junction bases not matched to a gene: 7. The CDR3 sequence is 14 residues long. The CDR3 here is CASSLVTGGDEQYF. DNA for the CDR3: TGCGCCAGCAGCCTTGTCACGGGGGGGGACGAGCAGTACTTC.

The chain has TRBV30 and TRBJ2-3; 7 nucleotides match TRBD2. V dropped 5 bases and J dropped 3; count of bases not matched to a gene: 8. From germline, CDR1 is GTSNPN and CDR2 SVGIG (reference sequence). The CDR3 length is 14 residues. The CDR3 nucleotides are TGTGCCTGGGGACTAGGGCTTAATACAGATACGCAGTATTTT. This gives the protein CAWGLGLNTDTQYF. Full variable domain (missing parts from reference TRBV30 and TRBJ2-3): SQTIHQWPATLVQPVGSPLSLECTVEGTSNPNLYWYRQAAGRGLQLLFYSVGIGQISSEVPQNLSASRPQDRQFILSSKKLLLSDSGFYLCAWGLGLNTDTQYFGPGTRLTVL.

The V call is TRBV5-6, the J call TRBJ2-3; no reliable D call. Deletions cut 1 base from V and 8 bases from J, with 5 bases between. Per the germline V gene, CDR1 is SGHDT and CDR2 is YYEEEE. CDR3 length: 11 residues. This CDR3 reads CASSLRSTQYF. The CDR3 DNA reads as TGTGCCAGCAGCTTGCGTAGTACGCAGTATTTT.